What follows is one T cell receptor (beta chain) and its context. The sample is drawn from a study of blood T cell repertoires in COVID-19. Across the study: The analysed material was cDNA or gDNA that came from T cells, B-cell-depleted T cells, or PBMCs.

Measured with immunoSEQ multiplex PCR; TCRdb has only the in-frame clones, and not every one. Altogether about 300,000 clones are present, 70% to 90% being singletons, with the ten largest covering roughly 2.2%. Clinical history as reported by participants underpinned cohort assignment. Sequencing input: PBMCs or T cells enriched from blood (not recorded which). The clonotype comes from a man aged 25-45 years who had recovered from COVID-19.

CDR3 in amino acids: CASSLTGGEETQYF. The CDR3 DNA sequence: TGCGCCAGCAGCTTGACAGGGGGTGAAGAGACCCAGTACTTC. The chain uses TRBV5-1 and TRBJ2-5, with TRBD1 matching over 8 bases. This CDR3 has 14 amino acids. With V trimmed by 1 base and J by 3 bases, 2 bases remained unmatched. Germline V gene sequence: CDR1 SGHRS, CDR2 YFSETQ.